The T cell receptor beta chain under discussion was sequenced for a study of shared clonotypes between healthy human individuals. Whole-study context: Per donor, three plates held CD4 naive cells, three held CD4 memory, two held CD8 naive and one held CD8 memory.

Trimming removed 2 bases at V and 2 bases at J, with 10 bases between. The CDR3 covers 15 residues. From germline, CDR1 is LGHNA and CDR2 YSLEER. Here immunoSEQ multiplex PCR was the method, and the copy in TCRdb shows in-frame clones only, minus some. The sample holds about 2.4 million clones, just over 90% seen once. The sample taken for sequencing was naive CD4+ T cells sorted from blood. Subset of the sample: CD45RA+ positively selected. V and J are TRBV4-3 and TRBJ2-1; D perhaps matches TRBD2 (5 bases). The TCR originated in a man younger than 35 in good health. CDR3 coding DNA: TGCGCCAGCAGCCAATGGGGAGAGACCTACAATGAGCAGTTCTTC. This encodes CASSQWGETYNEQFF.